This TCR beta chain came from a study of cytomegalovirus exposure and HLA in healthy donors. The germline V gene has CDR1 SEHNR and CDR2 FQNEAQ (reference sequence). The CDR3 loop spans 14 amino acids. V lost 3 bases, J lost 7 bases, and 3 bases stayed unmatched. The study ran its PCR with 60 Vbeta and 13 Jbeta primers. In the original workflow: An analysis performed later counted 75 million to 80 million unique TCR beta chains (around 9.9 million of them shared). The data were produced by immunoSEQ multiplex PCR, yet TCRdb's version contains in-frame clones alone and is incomplete. V, J and clone size are those of that table, while D and trimming were read from the DNA. The sample shows over 95,000 clones, roughly three quarters of them seen only once.

The sequencing sample was made of PBMCs. This clonotype originated in a woman in her thirties or forties in good health and CMV-seropositive. This chain links TRBV7-9 with TRBJ1-6; 7 bases match TRBD1. CDR3 in amino acids: CASSFRGENSPLHF. The CDR3 region has the DNA TGTGCCAGCAGCTTCAGGGGGGAGAATTCACCCCTCCACTTT. Full variable domain (remainder filled in from reference TRBV7-9 and TRBJ1-6): DTGVSQNPRHKITKRGQNVTFRCDPISEHNRLYWYRQTLGQGPEFLTYFQNEAQLEKSRLLSDRFSAERPKGSFSTLEIQRTEQGDSAMYLCASSFRGENSPLHFGNGTRLTVT.